Listed here are 25 T cell receptor beta chains from one sample, sequenced in a study of vaccination and CD4 T cells after COVID-19 (dated by TCRdb to the early 2020s). The library was obtained by PCR. The reads were generated on an Illumina iSeq 100. TCRdb reworked the public reads: Q25 trimming with fastp, MiXCR clone assembly, productive beta chains retained. All rows with the same CDR3 protein become a single entry with the most common DNA and genes. Present in this sample are around 26,000 distinct CDR3 sequences, around 49% of which were seen just once. The ten largest account for around 5.2% of the sample. The sample's time point label, in plain terms: late sampling 161 to 241 days after vaccination in three convalescent patients. The sequenced sample was CD4+ T cells from blood, obtained about 7 months after SARS-CoV-2 vaccination. These TCRs come from a human donor who had recovered from COVID-19.

The chain joins TRBV7-2 to TRBJ2-2, with D possibly TRBD1 on 6 matching bases. The CDR3 consists of 14 residues. CDR1 and CDR2 (germline): SGHTA, FQGNSA. V lost 2 bases and J 4 bases, leaving 8 bases between the germline ends. The CDR3 reads CASSLQGRTGELFF. CDR3 bases: TGTGCCAGCAGCTTACAGGGGCGCACCGGGGAGCTGTTTTTT.

This clonotype was seen more than once but under ten times. The rearrangement joins TRBV27 to TRBJ2-3, with a weak D call TRBD2 (5 bases). The CDR3 is 15 amino acids. CDR1 is MNHEY, CDR2 SMNVEV, per germline (reference sequence). Deletions cut 2 bases from V and 1 base from J, with 10 bases between. This CDR3 is CASSLQKLGTDTQYF. In nucleotides, the CDR3 is TGTGCCAGCAGTTTACAAAAACTAGGCACAGATACGCAGTATTTT.

This chain joins TRBV6-1 and TRBJ2-7; D unresolved. From germline, CDR1 is MNHNS and CDR2 SASEGT. Deletions cut 8 bases from V and 7 bases from J, with 12 bases between. This CDR3 comprises 11 residues. The CDR3 is CASVWGDEQYF. CDR3 nucleotide sequence: TGTGCCAGCGTGTGGGGTGATGAGCAGTACTTC.

This sequence joins TRBV19 and TRBJ1-5; D perhaps matches TRBD1 (5 bases). V gave up 3 bases and J gave up 4 bases, with 13 bases separating them. This CDR3 has 15 residues. Germline V lookup: CDR1 LNHDA, CDR2 SQIVND (reference sequence). CDR3 amino acids: CASSMGRGGNQPQHF. The DNA of the CDR3 is TGTGCCAGTAGTATGGGACGAGGCGGTAATCAGCCCCAGCATTTT.

The chain links TRBV20-1 to TRBJ2-7, with 11 bases identical to TRBD2. The J call may be mistaken, given a closer DNA end match to TRBJ2-5. From germline, CDR1 is DFQATT and CDR2 SNEGSKA (reference sequence). The CDR3 length is 14 residues. CDR3 sequence: CSAVAGGGRETQYF. The CDR3 DNA reads TGCAGTGCTGTAGCGGGAGGGGGCAGGGAGACCCAGTACTTC.

This clonotype has only a few counts. This chain uses TRBV15 with TRBJ2-2; D is uncertain. The germline V gene has CDR1 LNHNV and CDR2 YYDKDF (reference sequence). CDR3 size: 14 residues. The ends were cut back, 5 bases at V and 2 bases at J, with 9 bases in the middle. CDR3 residues: CATSPKSNTGELFF. The CDR3 coding sequence is TGTGCCACCAGCCCTAAGTCTAACACCGGGGAGCTGTTTTTT.

The chain uses TRBV27 and TRBJ2-1; 9 nucleotides align to TRBD2. Looked up from germline, CDR1 is MNHEY and CDR2 is SMNVEV (reference sequence). CDR3 size: 15 residues. The V gene end was trimmed by 2 bases and the J gene end by 5 bases; junction bases not matched to a gene: 4. CDR3 loop: CASSLNRLADNEQFF. The DNA of the CDR3 is TGTGCCAGCAGTTTAAACCGACTAGCGGACAATGAGCAGTTCTTC.

This clonotype was seen a single time. The genes are TRBV29-1 and TRBJ2-5, with D perhaps TRBD1 (7 bases). The CDR3 has 15 amino acids. Germline V gives CDR1 SQVTM, CDR2 ANQGSEA. V lost 0 bases to trimming and J lost 3 bases, with 14 bases between them. The CDR3: CSVEDHGRGEETQYF. The CDR3 coding sequence is TGCAGCGTTGAAGATCATGGCAGGGGGGAAGAGACCCAGTACTTC.

The chain carries TRBV7-9 and TRBJ2-2, with D possibly being TRBD2 (6 bases). The germline CDR1 and CDR2 sequences are SEHNR and FQNEAQ (reference sequence). This CDR3 comprises 16 residues. V lost 6 bases and J 2 bases, leaving 16 bases between the germline ends. CDR3 sequence reads: CASRAPGLANTGELFF. In DNA form, the CDR3 reads TGTGCCAGCAGGGCCCCGGGACTCGCAAACACCGGGGAGCTGTTTTTT.

In nucleotides, the CDR3 is TGTGCCAGTAGTGGTTACACTGAAGCTTTCTTT. Translating gives CASSGYTEAFF. The genes are TRBV19 and TRBJ1-1; D unclear. The CDR3 is made up of 11 amino acids. V gave up 5 bases and J gave up 3 bases, with 4 bases separating them. CDR1 and CDR2 from the germline V gene are LNHDA and SQIVND (reference sequence).

This clonotype is medium-sized (0.01 to 0.1%) by share. This sequence joins TRBV7-2 and TRBJ2-3; the match to TRBD1 covers 9 bases. The ends lost 7 bases at V and 3 bases at J; junction bases unmatched: 5. Germline CDR1 reads SGHTA; CDR2 reads FQGNSA. CDR3 size: 14 residues. The CDR3 DNA is TGTGCCAGCACCCCGGGACAGGGAACAGATACGCAGTATTTT. This codes for CASTPGQGTDTQYF.

V and J are TRBV5-4 and TRBJ2-7, with TRBD1 matching 10 bases. From germline, CDR1 is SGHNT and CDR2 YYREEE (reference sequence). Losses at the gene ends were 3 bases for V and 6 bases for J; bases not matched to a gene: 12. The CDR3 loop spans 16 amino acids. The CDR3 DNA sequence: TGTGCCAGCAGCTCGGCCGGGACAGGGGAATCTCGCGAGCAGTACTTC. Amino acid sequence: CASSSAGTGESREQYF.

The chain is built from TRBV4-1 and TRBJ2-1; TRBD2 is a possible D gene (5 bases). Germline values: CDR1 MGHRA, CDR2 YSYEKL. Trimming shortened V by 4 bases and J by 4 bases, and 17 bases separated the two germline ends. The CDR3 covers 16 residues. The DNA for the CDR3 is TGCGCCAGCAGCCCACGGGGAACAAACTCTTACAATGAGCAGTTCTTC. It yields the protein CASSPRGTNSYNEQFF.

This clonotype was detected a few times. The rearrangement joins TRBV27 to TRBJ2-5; D is ambiguous. There are 13 residues in the CDR3. Germline V gene lookup returns CDR1 MNHEY and CDR2 SMNVEV (reference sequence). Between the trimmed V and J ends, which lost 3 bases and 2 bases, there was a span of 7 bases. The chain's CDR3 is CASSLSRQETQYF. The CDR3, as DNA: TGTGCCAGCAGTTTGTCCAGGCAAGAGACCCAGTACTTC.

The J gene is TRBJ1-6, the V gene TRBV20-1, with a weak D call TRBD1 (6 bases). V lost 6 bases and J 10 bases, leaving 28 bases between the germline ends. Per germline, CDR1 DFQATT and CDR2 SNEGSKA (reference sequence). This CDR3 contains 17 residues. The CDR3 sequence is CSASSLGALGRLSPLHF. CDR3 bases: TGCAGTGCAAGCTCGTTGGGGGCCTTGGGAAGACTCTCACCCCTCCACTTT.

The V call is TRBV5-1, the J call TRBJ2-3, with TRBD2 matching 7 bases. CDR1 is SGHRS, CDR2 YFSETQ, per germline. The CDR3 is made up of 15 amino acids. V dropped 2 bases and J dropped 1; count of bases not matched to a gene: 4. The CDR3 here is CASSFEGGGTDTQYF. CDR3 in DNA: TGCGCCAGCAGCTTTGAGGGAGGGGGCACAGATACGCAGTATTTT.

This clonotype was seen a few times. This chain uses TRBV15 with TRBJ2-2; 7 bases match TRBD2. The J segment lost 4 bases and the V segment lost 3 bases, leaving 14 bases of the junction unmatched. CDR3 size: 18 residues. The germline gives CDR1 LNHNV, CDR2 YYDKDF (reference sequence). CDR3 in amino acids: CATSRGVRREIGTGELFF. The CDR3 region has the DNA TGTGCCACCAGCAGGGGGGTCCGGCGGGAGATAGGCACCGGGGAGCTGTTTTTT.

The chain is built from TRBV5-1 and TRBJ2-3; D may be TRBD1 (7 bases). This CDR3 has 16 amino acids. V shed 0 bases and J shed 5 bases, with 16 bases lying between them. Germline V gene data show CDR1 as SGHRS and CDR2 as YFSETQ. The CDR3 reads CASSLDRGGRVDTQYF. The CDR3 nucleotides are TGCGCCAGCAGCTTGGACAGGGGAGGCCGGGTAGATACGCAGTATTTT. Full variable domain (missing parts from reference TRBV5-1 and TRBJ2-3): KAGVTQTPRYLIKTRGQQVTLSCSPISGHRSVSWYQQTPGQGLQFLFEYFSETQRNKGNFPGRFSGRQFSNSRSEMNVSTLELGDSALYLCASSLDRGGRVDTQYFGPGTRLTVL.

The chain uses TRBV7-8 and TRBJ2-4; D unresolved. The germline V gene encodes CDR1 SGHVS and CDR2 FQNEAQ. V was cut by 5 bases and J by 3 bases, with 11 bases left in between. This CDR3 contains 14 residues. The CDR3 loop is CASSPTESKNIQYF. The CDR3 DNA reads as TGTGCCAGCAGCCCAACTGAAAGCAAAAACATTCAGTACTTC. Together with reference TRBV7-8 and TRBJ2-4, the CDR3 gives the full variable domain: GAGVSQSPRYKVAKRGQDVALRCDPISGHVSLFWYQQALGQGPEFLTYFQNEAQLDKSGLPSDRFFAERPEGSVSTLKIQRTQQEDSAVYLCASSPTESKNIQYFGAGTRLSVL.

The chain joins TRBV2 to TRBJ1-6, with D tentatively TRBD1 (5 bases). V lost 7 bases to trimming and J lost 10 bases, with 14 bases between them. Germline V gives CDR1 SNHLY, CDR2 FYNNEI. There are 13 residues in the CDR3. DNA of the CDR3: TGTGCCAGCACCGAGGAGACAGTATCACCCCTCCACTTT. Translation: CASTEETVSPLHF.

The V call is TRBV15, the J call TRBJ2-3, with unresolved D. Trimming pared 6 bases from V and 3 bases from J, leaving 4 bases between. The CDR3 totals 11 residues. Germline loops: CDR1 LNHNV, CDR2 YYDKDF (reference sequence). The CDR3 reads CATSLTDTQYF. The CDR3 DNA follows: TGTGCCACCAGTTTGACAGATACGCAGTATTTT.

The chain's CDR3 is CASSEGLSTQSQHF. The DNA of the CDR3 is TGTGCCAGCAGTGAAGGCCTTTCAACCCAGTCCCAGCATTTT. The rearrangement joins TRBV6-1 to TRBJ1-5; D not resolved. The CDR3 extends over 14 amino acids. Trimming cost V 1 base and J 11 bases, with 15 bases left between them. Germline V lookup: CDR1 MNHNS, CDR2 SASEGT.

The chain joins TRBV20-1 to TRBJ1-3; D not certain. From germline, CDR1 is DFQATT and CDR2 SNEGSKA (reference sequence). This CDR3 contains 16 residues. The ends were cut back, 1 base at V and 0 bases at J, with 13 bases in the middle. CDR3 region: CSARVDGILSGNTIYF. The CDR3 nucleotides read TGCAGTGCTAGAGTGGACGGAATCCTCTCTGGAAACACCATATATTTT.

V and J are TRBV6-1 and TRBJ2-7; 9 nucleotides align to TRBD2. The J segment lost 3 bases and the V segment lost 6 bases, leaving 9 bases of the junction unmatched. The CDR3 is 15 residues long. Germline V CDR1 and CDR2: MNHNS, SASEGT. The CDR3 nucleotides are TGTGCCAGCAGAGCTAGCGGGATGGAGGTCTACGAGCAGTACTTC. Translating gives CASRASGMEVYEQYF.

This clonotype was seen once. V usage is TRBV6-1 and J usage is TRBJ2-5; D gene ambiguous. The germline V gene has CDR1 MNHNS and CDR2 SASEGT. The germline V and J ends were trimmed by 3 bases and 7 bases, with 12 bases remaining between them. The CDR3 has 13 residues. CDR3 in DNA: TGTGCCAGCAGTGACACTCCTGGCTGGACCCAGTACTTC. Amino acids: CASSDTPGWTQYF.